These 20 T cell receptor beta chains originate from one sample sequenced in a study of human T cells and chemical hapten exposure. A single record per CDR3 protein comes from TCRdb applying MiXCR to the 5' RACE reads. The data show approximately 80,000 distinct CDR3 sequences, roughly 15% seen once. Whole blood that had not been fractionated was the source of extracted total RNA. The receptors originated from a female donor in good health.

This chain connects TRBV5-1 to TRBJ2-3; 7 bases line up with TRBD2. The germline V gene has CDR1 SGHRS and CDR2 YFSETQ. The CDR3 spans 17 residues. The J segment lost 0 bases and the V segment lost 1 base, leaving 8 bases of the junction unmatched. CDR3 in amino acids: CASSLSPGAGSTDTQYF. In DNA, the CDR3 is TGCGCCAGCAGCTTGAGTCCCGGAGCGGGGAGCACAGATACGCAGTATTTT.

V and J are TRBV10-1 and TRBJ1-6; 7 bases map to TRBD1. CDR3 length: 13 residues. V was pared by 4 bases and J by 8 bases, with 2 bases of the junction left unmatched. Germline assignment: CDR1 WNHNN and CDR2 SYGVQD (reference sequence). The CDR3 bases are TGCGCCAGCAGTGGACAGGGCGATTCACCCCTCCACTTT. Encoded protein: CASSGQGDSPLHF.

This chain uses TRBV24-1 with TRBJ2-2; D gene ambiguous. The CDR3 spans 14 residues. V lost 0 bases, J lost 6 bases, and 7 bases lay in between. CDR1 is KGHDR and CDR2 is SFDVKD in the germline V gene. The CDR3 sequence: CATSDLSIPGELFF. CDR3 DNA sequence: TGTGCCACCAGTGATTTGTCCATCCCCGGGGAGCTGTTTTTT.

This clonotype has more than one count but fewer than ten. The chain combines TRBV18 with TRBJ2-3, with 8 nucleotides matching TRBD2. Germline CDR1 reads KGHSH; CDR2 reads LQKENI. The CDR3 is 20 amino acids. V gave up 6 bases and J gave up 4 bases; unmatched junction bases: 24. CDR3 region: CASSLFGWMRGAKEADTQYF. The CDR3 DNA sequence: TGTGCCAGCTCTTTATTCGGCTGGATGCGGGGGGCTAAAGAAGCAGATACGCAGTATTTT.

A few counts support this clonotype. The J gene is TRBJ2-3, the V gene TRBV6-2 or TRBV6-3, with TRBD2 identical over 10 bases. The CDR3 has 14 residues. The junction had 6 bases not matched to a gene; V was cut back by 5 bases and J by 7 bases. Germline-derived CDR1 and CDR2 are MNHEY and SVGEGT. Written as DNA, the CDR3 is TGTGCCAGCAGTCTAGCGGGGGCCCCGAATACGCAGTATTTT. Its translation: CASSLAGAPNTQYF.

CDR3 in DNA: TGTGCCAGCAGCTTAGTTCCAGCGGGTAGCTCTGGGGCCAACGTCCTGACTTTC. Its protein is CASSLVPAGSSGANVLTF. The chain carries TRBV7-2 and TRBJ2-6, with D possibly being TRBD2 (6 bases). The CDR3 covers 18 residues. Germline CDR1 SGHTA, CDR2 FQGNSA. The germline V and J ends were trimmed by 1 base and 0 bases, with 13 bases remaining between them.

This chain links TRBV18 with TRBJ2-3; D is perhaps TRBD1 (6 bases). This CDR3 spans 14 amino acids. Germline-derived CDR1 and CDR2 are KGHSH and LQKENI. V lost 6 bases and J lost 2, with 12 bases in between. CDR3 nucleotide sequence: TGTGCCAGCTCCCACGGACAGTACACAGATACGCAGTATTTT. As protein: CASSHGQYTDTQYF.

This clonotype has just a few counts. This chain uses TRBV9 with TRBJ1-1; D is unresolved. Germline V CDR1 and CDR2: SGDLS, YYNGEE. CDR3 length equals 13 residues. Trimming took off 2 bases at V and 8 bases at J, with 13 bases between the two ends. Written as DNA, the CDR3 is TGTGCCAGCAGCGTTTCCCCCTTAGGGGAAGCTTTCTTT. Its translation is CASSVSPLGEAFF.

The chain combines TRBV2 with TRBJ1-1; D is unresolved. CDR1 is SNHLY and CDR2 is FYNNEI in the germline V gene. The CDR3 is 13 amino acids. V lost 4 bases and J lost 1, with 7 bases in between. The CDR3 DNA follows: TGTGCCAGCAGTGGGGCGGGGAACACTGAAGCTTTCTTT. Protein product: CASSGAGNTEAFF.

The rearrangement links TRBV14 to TRBJ1-1, with TRBD1 matching over 8 bases. The length of the CDR3 is 13 residues. Germline trimming cut 1 base from V and 7 bases from J; bases unmatched to any gene: 2. The V gene's germline CDR1 is SGHDN and CDR2 FVKESK. This CDR3 is CASSQVGQGEAFF. The CDR3 nucleotides are TGTGCCAGCAGCCAAGTTGGACAGGGTGAAGCTTTCTTT.

This clonotype was seen a few times. The CDR3 reads CATSRDQTDGYTF. CDR3 sequence (DNA): TGTGCCACCAGCAGAGATCAGACCGATGGCTACACCTTC. The gene calls are TRBV15 and TRBJ1-2, with no clear D. Germline lookup yields CDR1 LNHNV and CDR2 YYDKDF (reference sequence). Deletions cut 0 bases from V and 6 bases from J, with 8 bases between. This CDR3 region has 13 residues. The whole variable domain, filled in from reference TRBV15 and TRBJ1-2, reads DAMVIQNPRYQVTQFGKPVTLSCSQTLNHNVMYWYQQKSSQAPKLLFHYYDKDFNNEADTPDNFQSRRPNTSFCFLDIRSPGLGDTAMYLCATSRDQTDGYTFGSGTRLTVV.

V usage is TRBV29-1 and J usage is TRBJ2-5; D possibly corresponds to TRBD2 (6 bases). CDR3 length: 12 residues. V lost 7 bases and J lost 9, with 18 bases in between. The V gene's germline CDR1 is SQVTM and CDR2 ANQGSEA. This CDR3 is CSARTAGWAQYF. The CDR3, as DNA: TGCAGCGCCAGGACCGCGGGATGGGCCCAGTACTTC.

This clonotype was counted between two and nine times. The genes are TRBV12-3 or TRBV12-4 and TRBJ1-5; D remains unclear. The CDR3 has 14 amino acids. V lost 5 bases and J lost 4, with 12 bases in between. In nucleotides, the CDR3 is TGTGCCAGCAGTGACGGGCCGGGGAATCAGCCCCAGCATTTT. Amino acid sequence: CASSDGPGNQPQHF.

Only a few counts were recorded for this clonotype. The chain carries TRBV6-5 and TRBJ1-2, with TRBD1 matching 7 bases. J was trimmed by 2 bases and V by 4 bases; bases with no gene match: 10. CDR1 and CDR2 from the germline V gene are MNHEY and SVGAGI. This CDR3 spans 16 amino acids. CDR3 sequence reads: CASSSDRTGMNYGYTF. The DNA for the CDR3 is TGTGCCAGCAGTTCCGATAGGACAGGAATGAACTATGGCTACACCTTC.

The chain has TRBV23-1 and TRBJ2-7; the match to TRBD1 covers 7 bases. TRBV23-1 is reported as an ORF; its role is uncertain. The trim removed 4 bases at V and 0 bases at J, leaving 9 bases unmatched. This CDR3 has 16 residues. Here the CDR3 DNA reads TGCGCCAGCAGTCGATCTAAGGGGGCGTCCTCCTACGAGCAGTACTTC. It is translated as CASSRSKGASSYEQYF.

The sample holds a few counts of this clonotype. The rearrangement joins TRBV20-1 to TRBJ1-1; possible D gene TRBD1, 5 bases. Germline values: CDR1 DFQATT, CDR2 SNEGSKA (reference sequence). This CDR3 has 12 amino acids. Trimming stripped 5 bases from V and 7 bases from J, with 14 bases between. The CDR3 here is CSALGPRGEAFF. The CDR3 DNA follows: TGCAGTGCTCTTGGGCCGAGGGGTGAAGCTTTCTTT.

This sequence joins TRBV13 and TRBJ2-7; the D is unclear. CDR1 is PRHDT, CDR2 FYEKMQ, per germline (reference sequence). Trimming pared 5 bases from V and 2 bases from J, leaving 7 bases between. The CDR3 is made up of 12 amino acids. CDR3 in amino acids: CASSQAAYEQYF. CDR3 in DNA: TGTGCCAGCAGCCAGGCAGCCTACGAGCAGTACTTC.

The chain combines TRBV9 with TRBJ2-1; TRBD2 agrees at 9 bases. CDR1 and CDR2 from the germline V gene are SGDLS and YYNGEE. V was clipped by 0 bases and J by 3 bases; unmatched bases: 4. The CDR3 runs to 16 residues. CDR3 sequence (DNA): TGTGCCAGCAGCGTAGAGGGGCGGGGGGGCTACAATGAGCAGTTCTTC. This translates into CASSVEGRGGYNEQFF.

This clonotype was counted only a few times. CDR3 nucleotides: TGTGCCAGCAGTTTAGCAAGAGGAAGCTCTGGAAACACCATATATTTT. It is translated as CASSLARGSSGNTIYF. The rearrangement joins TRBV12-3 or TRBV12-4 to TRBJ1-3; unclear D gene. V lost 0 bases and J lost 0, with 9 bases in between. This CDR3 is built from 16 residues.

This clonotype has more than one count but fewer than ten. The gene calls are TRBV20-1 and TRBJ2-1; D not resolved. Between the trimmed V and J ends, which lost 2 bases and 7 bases, there was a span of 15 bases. Germline CDR1 DFQATT, CDR2 SNEGSKA (reference sequence). The CDR3 consists of 14 residues. The CDR3 DNA follows: TGCAGTGCTAGATCGCATCTAGATTGGAATGAGCAGTTCTTC. Translating gives CSARSHLDWNEQFF.